The clone carrying this T cell receptor (beta chain) was counted between two and nine times. Its target is unknown. The data were taken from a study of T-cell reconstitution after alpha-beta-depleted transplantation in children. Study-wide results and limits: Newly produced T cells mostly accounted for T-cell counts and diversity one year post-transplant.

Germline V gene lookup returns CDR1 SGHDT and CDR2 YYEEEE. Trimming removed 0 bases at V and 5 bases at J, with 5 bases between. This CDR3 has 12 amino acids. As it was prepared, the TCRbeta library received unique molecular identifiers. TCRdb called the PCR reads again in MiXCR, with one record for every CDR3 protein. This repertoire shows approximately 1,000,000 distinct CDR3 sequences, about 29% found once; its top ten account for about 28%. Here the sequenced sample was PBMCs, mostly from graft donor cells, taken 360 days after TCRalphabeta/CD19-depleted stem cell transplant. This clonotype originated in a boy in the first two years of life who had a stem cell transplant for SCID, so the T cells may come from the graft donor. V usage is TRBV5-6 and J usage is TRBJ1-1, with D hard to call. This chain's CDR3 is CASSLDATEAFF. CDR3 nucleotides: TGTGCCAGCAGCTTGGATGCGACTGAAGCTTTCTTT.